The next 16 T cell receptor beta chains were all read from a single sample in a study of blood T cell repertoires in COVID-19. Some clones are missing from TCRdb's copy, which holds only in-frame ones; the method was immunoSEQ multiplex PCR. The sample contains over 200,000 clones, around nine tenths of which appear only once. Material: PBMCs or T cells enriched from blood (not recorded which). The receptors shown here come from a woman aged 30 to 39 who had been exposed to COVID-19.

This CDR3 is CASSLGVRGNYGYTF. CDR3 coding DNA: TGTGCCAGCAGCTTGGGCGTGCGGGGGAACTATGGCTACACCTTC. The chain recombines TRBV5-4 with TRBJ1-2; D perhaps matches TRBD1 (5 bases). Trimming took off 0 bases at V and 2 bases at J, with 11 bases between the two ends. The CDR3 length is 15 residues. The germline V gene encodes CDR1 SGHNT and CDR2 YYREEE (reference sequence).

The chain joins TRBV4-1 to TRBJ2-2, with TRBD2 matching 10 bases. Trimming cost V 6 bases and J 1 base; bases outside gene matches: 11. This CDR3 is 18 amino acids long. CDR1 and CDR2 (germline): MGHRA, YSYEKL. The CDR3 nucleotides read TGCGCCAGCAGGGCTAGCGGGAGCCTGTGGGTGAACACCGGGGAGCTGTTTTTT. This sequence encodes CASRASGSLWVNTGELFF.

The CDR3 DNA follows: TGTGCCAGCAGCCCTGAGTCTCCGGGATTCCTAAATGAAAAACTGTTTTTT. Translating gives CASSPESPGFLNEKLFF. This chain links TRBV7-9 with TRBJ1-4, with D unclear. V was pared by 5 bases and J by 5 bases, with 21 bases between. The CDR3 contains 17 residues. Germline-derived CDR1 and CDR2 are SEHNR and FQNEAQ (reference sequence).

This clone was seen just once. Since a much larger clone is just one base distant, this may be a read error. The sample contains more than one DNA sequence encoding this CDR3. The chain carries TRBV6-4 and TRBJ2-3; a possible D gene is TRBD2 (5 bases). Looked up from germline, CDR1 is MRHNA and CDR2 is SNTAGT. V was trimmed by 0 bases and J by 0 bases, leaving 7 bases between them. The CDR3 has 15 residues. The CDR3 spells CASSDSGGSTDTQYF. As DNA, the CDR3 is TGTGCCAGCAGTGACTCTGGCGGGAGCACAGATACGCAGTATTTT.

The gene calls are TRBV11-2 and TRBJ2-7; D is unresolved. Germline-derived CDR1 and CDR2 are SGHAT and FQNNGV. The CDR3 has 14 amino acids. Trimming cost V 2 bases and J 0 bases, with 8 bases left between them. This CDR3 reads CASSLSPYSYEQYF. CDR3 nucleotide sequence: TGTGCCAGCAGCTTATCCCCCTACTCCTACGAGCAGTACTTC.

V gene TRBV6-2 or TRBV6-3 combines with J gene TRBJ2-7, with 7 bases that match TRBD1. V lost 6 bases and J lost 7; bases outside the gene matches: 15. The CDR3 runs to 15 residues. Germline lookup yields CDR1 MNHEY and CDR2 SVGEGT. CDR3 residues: CASSRQDRNLQEQYF. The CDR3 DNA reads TGTGCCAGCAGCCGACAGGACAGGAATCTCCAGGAGCAGTACTTC.

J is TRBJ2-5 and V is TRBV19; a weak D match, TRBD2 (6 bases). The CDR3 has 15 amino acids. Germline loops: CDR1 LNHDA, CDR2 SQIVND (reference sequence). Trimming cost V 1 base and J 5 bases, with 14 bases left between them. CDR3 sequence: CASSIVGLAQETQYF. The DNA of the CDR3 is TGTGCCAGTAGTATAGTAGGGCTAGCGCAGGAGACCCAGTACTTC.

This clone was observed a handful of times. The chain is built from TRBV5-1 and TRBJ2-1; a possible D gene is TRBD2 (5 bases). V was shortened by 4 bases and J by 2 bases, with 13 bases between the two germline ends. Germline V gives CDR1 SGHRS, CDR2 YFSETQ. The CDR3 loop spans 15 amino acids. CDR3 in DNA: TGCGCCAGCAGCAAGAGGACTGGTCCCTACAATGAGCAGTTCTTC. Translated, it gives CASSKRTGPYNEQFF.

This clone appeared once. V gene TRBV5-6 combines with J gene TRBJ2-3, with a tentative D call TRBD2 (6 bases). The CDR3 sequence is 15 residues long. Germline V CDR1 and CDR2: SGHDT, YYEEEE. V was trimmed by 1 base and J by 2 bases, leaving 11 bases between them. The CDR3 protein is CASSLFGGDTDTQYF. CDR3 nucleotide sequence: TGTGCCAGCAGCTTGTTCGGCGGGGACACAGATACGCAGTATTTT.

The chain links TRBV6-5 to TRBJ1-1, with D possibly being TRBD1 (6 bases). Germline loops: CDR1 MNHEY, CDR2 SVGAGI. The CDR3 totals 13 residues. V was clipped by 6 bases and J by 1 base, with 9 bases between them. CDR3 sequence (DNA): TGTGCCAGCAGGGGGGGGCGGAACACTGAAGCTTTCTTT. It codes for CASRGGRNTEAFF.

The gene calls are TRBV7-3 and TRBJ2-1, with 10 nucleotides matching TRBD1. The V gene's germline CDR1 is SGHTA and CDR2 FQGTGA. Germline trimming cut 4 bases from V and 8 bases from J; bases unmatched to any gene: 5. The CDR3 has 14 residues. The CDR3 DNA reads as TGTGCCAGCAGCTGGCGACAGGGGGCGGATGAGCAGTTCTTC. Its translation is CASSWRQGADEQFF. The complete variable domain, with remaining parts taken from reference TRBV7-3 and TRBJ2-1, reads GAGVSQTPSNKVTEKGKYVELRCDPISGHTALYWYRQSLGQGPEFLIYFQGTGAADDSGLPNDRFFAVRPEGSVSTLKIQRTERGDSAVYLCASSWRQGADEQFFGPGTRLTVL.

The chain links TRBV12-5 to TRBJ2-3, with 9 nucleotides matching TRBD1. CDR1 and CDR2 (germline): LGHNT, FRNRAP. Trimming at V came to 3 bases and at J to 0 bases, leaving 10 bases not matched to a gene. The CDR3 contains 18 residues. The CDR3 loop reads CASGFTGTGKASTDTQYF. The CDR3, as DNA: TGTGCTAGTGGTTTCACCGGGACAGGGAAAGCTAGCACAGATACGCAGTATTTT.

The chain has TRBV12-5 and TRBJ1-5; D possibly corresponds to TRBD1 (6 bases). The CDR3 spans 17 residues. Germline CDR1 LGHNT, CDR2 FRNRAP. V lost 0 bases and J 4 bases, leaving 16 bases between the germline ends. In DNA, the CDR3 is TGTGCTAGTGGTTTGGTACTTAGCAGGGGTCTTAATCAGCCCCAGCATTTT. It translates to CASGLVLSRGLNQPQHF.

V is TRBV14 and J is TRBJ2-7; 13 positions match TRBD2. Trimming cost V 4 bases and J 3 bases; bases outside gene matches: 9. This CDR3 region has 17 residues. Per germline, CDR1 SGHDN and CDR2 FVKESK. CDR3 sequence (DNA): TGTGCCAGCAGCCCCTTTCCCGGACTAGCGGGGGACTACGAGCAGTACTTC. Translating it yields CASSPFPGLAGDYEQYF.

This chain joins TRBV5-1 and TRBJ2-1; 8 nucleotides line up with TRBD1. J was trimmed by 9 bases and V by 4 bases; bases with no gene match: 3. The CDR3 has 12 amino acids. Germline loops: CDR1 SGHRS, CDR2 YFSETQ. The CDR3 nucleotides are TGCGCCAGCAGCACGGACAGGGTTGAGCAGTTCTTC. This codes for CASSTDRVEQFF.

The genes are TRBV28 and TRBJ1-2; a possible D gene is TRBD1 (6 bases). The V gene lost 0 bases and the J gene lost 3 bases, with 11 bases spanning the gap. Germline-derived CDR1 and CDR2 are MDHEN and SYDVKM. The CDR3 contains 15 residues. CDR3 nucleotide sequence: TGTGCCAGCAGTTTATGGGGGGCGGCATACTATGGCTACACCTTC. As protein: CASSLWGAAYYGYTF.